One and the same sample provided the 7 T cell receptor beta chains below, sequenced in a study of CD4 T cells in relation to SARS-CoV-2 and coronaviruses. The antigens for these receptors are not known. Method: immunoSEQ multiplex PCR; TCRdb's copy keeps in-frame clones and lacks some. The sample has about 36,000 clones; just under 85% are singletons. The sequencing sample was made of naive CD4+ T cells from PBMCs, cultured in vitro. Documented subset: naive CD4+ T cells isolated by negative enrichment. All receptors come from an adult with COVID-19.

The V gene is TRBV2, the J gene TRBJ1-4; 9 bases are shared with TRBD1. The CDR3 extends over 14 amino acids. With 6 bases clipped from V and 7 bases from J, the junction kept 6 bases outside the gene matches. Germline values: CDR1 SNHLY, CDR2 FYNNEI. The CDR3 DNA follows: TGTGCCAGCAGGAGGACAGGGGTGGGTGAAAAACTGTTTTTT. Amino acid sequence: CASRRTGVGEKLFF.

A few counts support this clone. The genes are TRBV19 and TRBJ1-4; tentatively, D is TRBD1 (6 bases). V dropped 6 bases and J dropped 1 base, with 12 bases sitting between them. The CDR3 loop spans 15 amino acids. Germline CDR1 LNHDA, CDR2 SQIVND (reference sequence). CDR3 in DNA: TGTGCCAGTAGACAACAGGGAGGAACTAATGAAAAACTGTTTTTT. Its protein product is CASRQQGGTNEKLFF.

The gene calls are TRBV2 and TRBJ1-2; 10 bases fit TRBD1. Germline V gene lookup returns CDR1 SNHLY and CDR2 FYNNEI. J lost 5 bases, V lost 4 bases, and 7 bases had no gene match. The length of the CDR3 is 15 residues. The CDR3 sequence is CASSAAGTGDYGYTF. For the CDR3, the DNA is TGTGCCAGCAGTGCAGCCGGGACAGGGGATTATGGCTACACCTTC.

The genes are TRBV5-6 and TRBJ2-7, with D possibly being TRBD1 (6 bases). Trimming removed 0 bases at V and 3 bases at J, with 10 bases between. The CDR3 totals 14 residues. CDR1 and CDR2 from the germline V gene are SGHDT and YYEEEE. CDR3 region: CASSLGGTSYEQYF. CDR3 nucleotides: TGTGCCAGCAGCTTGGGTGGGACAAGCTACGAGCAGTACTTC. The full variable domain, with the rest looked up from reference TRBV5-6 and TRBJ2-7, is DAGVTQSPTHLIKTRGQQVTLRCSPKSGHDTVSWYQQALGQGPQFIFQYYEEEERQRGNFPDRFSGHQFPNYSSELNVNALLLGDSALYLCASSLGGTSYEQYFGPGTRLTVT.

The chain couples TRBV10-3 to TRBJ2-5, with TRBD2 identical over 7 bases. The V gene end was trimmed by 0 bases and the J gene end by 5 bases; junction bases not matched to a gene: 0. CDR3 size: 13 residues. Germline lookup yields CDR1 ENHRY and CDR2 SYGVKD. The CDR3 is CAISESGGETQYF. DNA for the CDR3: TGTGCCATCAGTGAGTCGGGGGGGGAGACCCAGTACTTC.

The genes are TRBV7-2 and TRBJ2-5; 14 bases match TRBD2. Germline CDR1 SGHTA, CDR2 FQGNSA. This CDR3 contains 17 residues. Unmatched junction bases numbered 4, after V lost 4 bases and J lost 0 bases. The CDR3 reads CASSWGTSGRYQETQYF. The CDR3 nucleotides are TGTGCCAGCAGCTGGGGGACTAGCGGGAGATACCAAGAGACCCAGTACTTC.

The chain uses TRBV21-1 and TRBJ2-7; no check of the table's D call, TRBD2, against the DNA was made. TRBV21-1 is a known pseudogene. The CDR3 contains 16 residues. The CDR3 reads CASSNRVSGRKYEQYF. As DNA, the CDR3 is TGTGCCAGCAGCAACCGAGTTAGCGGGAGGAAATACGAGCAGTACTTC.